This T cell receptor (beta chain) was observed in a study of blood T cell repertoires in COVID-19. Study overall: Both acute and convalescent COVID-19 samples were obtained from the United States, Italy and Spain.

The CDR3 sequence is 15 residues long. Germline V gives CDR1 MDHEN, CDR2 SYDVKM. V shed 5 bases and J shed 8 bases, with 16 bases lying between them. Sequenced by immunoSEQ multiplex PCR; TCRdb stores in-frame clones only, minus some. The data hold 310,000 or so clones, with about 85% observed a single time. The material sequenced was peripheral blood. The chain has TRBV28 and TRBJ1-6; D remains unclear. The origin of this receptor is a woman aged 45 to 65 who had recovered from COVID-19. CDR3 DNA: TGTGCCAGCAGTACCACTTTCAAAATAGATTCACCCCTCCACTTT. Encoded protein: CASSTTFKIDSPLHF.